This T cell receptor beta chain was documented in a study of CD8+ T cells in alopecia areata. Whole-study results and caveats: Alopecia totalis/universalis scalp especially showed more expanded CD8+ clones than normal scalp.

Trimming at V came to 2 bases and at J to 3 bases, leaving 7 bases not matched to a gene. Germline lookup yields CDR1 GTSNPN and CDR2 SVGIG (reference sequence). This CDR3 region has 15 residues. RNA was extracted and reverse transcribed into cDNA as the sequencing template. Measured with immunoSEQ multiplex PCR; TCRdb has only the in-frame clones, and not every one. The sample holds 80,000 to 100,000 clones, about two fifths seen once. Comments on this clone: The antigen remains unidentified.

The receptor comes from a human donor with alopecia areata. The chain combines TRBV30 with TRBJ2-7; 10 bases are shared with TRBD2. The sequencing input was CD4+ T cells sorted from blood. The CDR3 DNA reads as TGTGCCTGGAGTCGAGGGTTAGCGGGAGGCTACGAGCAGTACTTC. Residues: CAWSRGLAGGYEQYF.